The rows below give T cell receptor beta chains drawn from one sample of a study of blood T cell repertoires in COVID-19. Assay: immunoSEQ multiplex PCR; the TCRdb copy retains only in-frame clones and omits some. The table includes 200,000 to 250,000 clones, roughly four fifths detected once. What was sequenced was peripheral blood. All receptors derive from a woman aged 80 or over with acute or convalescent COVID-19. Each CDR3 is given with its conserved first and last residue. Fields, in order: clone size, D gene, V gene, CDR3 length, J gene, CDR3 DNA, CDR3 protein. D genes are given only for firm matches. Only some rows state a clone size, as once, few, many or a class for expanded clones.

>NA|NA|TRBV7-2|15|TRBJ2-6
TGTGCCAGCAGCGGCAGGGTCCCTGGGGCCAACGTCCTGACTTTC
CASSGRVPGANVLTF
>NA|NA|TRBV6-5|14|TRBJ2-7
TGTGCCAGCAGTTACTCCCCAGGTCCCTACGAGCAGTACTTC
CASSYSPGPYEQYF
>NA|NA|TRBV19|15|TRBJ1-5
TGTGCCAGTAGTATATCGGGGAATAGCAATCAGCCCCAGCATTTT
CASSISGNSNQPQHF
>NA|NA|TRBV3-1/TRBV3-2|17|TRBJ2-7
TGTGCCAGCAGCCAAGATTTTGGTTCGCTAAGCTCCTACGAGCAGTACTTC
CASSQDFGSLSSYEQYF
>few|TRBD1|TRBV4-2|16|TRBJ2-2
TGTGCCAGCAGCCTTCGGACAGGCCGAGTCACCGGGGAGCTGTTTTTT
CASSLRTGRVTGELFF
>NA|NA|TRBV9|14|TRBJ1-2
TGTGCCAGCAGCGTAGGTCTCCAGGGCTATGGCTACACCTTC
CASSVGLQGYGYTF
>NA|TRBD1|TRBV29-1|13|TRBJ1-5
TGCAGCGTCCGGGACAGCCTCAATCAGCCCCAGCATTTT
CSVRDSLNQPQHF
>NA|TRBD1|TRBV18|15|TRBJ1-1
TGTGCCAGCTCACCGGGACAGGTTCTAAACACTGAAGCTTTCTTT
CASSPGQVLNTEAFF
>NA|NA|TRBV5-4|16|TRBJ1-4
TGTGCCAGCAGCCCCCCCGGGGGGGGCTTTAATGAAAAACTGTTTTTT
CASSPPGGGFNEKLFF
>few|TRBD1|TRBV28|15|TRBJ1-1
TGTGCCAGCAGTTTCATCGGGACAGTAAACACTGAAGCTTTCTTT
CASSFIGTVNTEAFF
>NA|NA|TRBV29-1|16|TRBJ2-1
TGCAGCGTTGACGGAAGGGGACGCGGGAACGACAATGAGCAGTTCTTC
CSVDGRGRGNDNEQFF
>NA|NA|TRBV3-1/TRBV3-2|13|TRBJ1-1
TGTGCCAGCAGCCAAGGATGGGGGGGTGCTACTTTCTTT
CASSQGWGGATFF
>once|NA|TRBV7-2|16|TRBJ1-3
TGTGCCAGCAGCCGCGGTGGACAGATCTCTGGAAACACCATATATTTT
CASSRGGQISGNTIYF
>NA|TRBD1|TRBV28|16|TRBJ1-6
TGTGCCAGCAGTTCATCCTTTGGGACAGGGGGCACACCCCTCCACTTT
CASSSSFGTGGTPLHF
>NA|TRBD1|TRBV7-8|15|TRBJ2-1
TGTGCCAGCAGCACCAGGACAGGGGGCTACAATGAGCAGTTCTTC
CASSTRTGGYNEQFF
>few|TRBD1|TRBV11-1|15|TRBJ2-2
TGTGCCAGCAGCCGACAGGGTCATCTCACCGGGGAGCTGTTTTTT
CASSRQGHLTGELFF
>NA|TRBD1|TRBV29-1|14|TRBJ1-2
TGCAGCGTGACGAGACGGGGACAGCCCTATGGCTACACCTTC
CSVTRRGQPYGYTF
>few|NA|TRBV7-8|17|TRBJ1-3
TGTGCCAGCAGCTTTTTAGCCCCCCCGGGATCTGGAAACACCATATATTTT
CASSFLAPPGSGNTIYF
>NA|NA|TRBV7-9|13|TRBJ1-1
TGTGCCAGCCTCCGGGGGGCGGGGGATGAAGCTTTCTTT
CASLRGAGDEAFF
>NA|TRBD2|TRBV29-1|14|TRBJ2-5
TGCAGCGTTGAAGGACTAGCGGGGATCGAGACCCAGTACTTC
CSVEGLAGIETQYF
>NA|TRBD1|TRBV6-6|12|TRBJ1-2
TGTGCCAGCACCCGAGGACAGGATGGCTACACCTTC
CASTRGQDGYTF
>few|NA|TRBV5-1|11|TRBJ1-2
TGCGCCAGCAGCTCGCAGGGTTTCTGGTCCTTC
CASSSQGFWSF
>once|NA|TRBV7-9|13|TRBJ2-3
TGTGCCAGCAGCTTAGTTGAAGGAGGCCTTCAGTATTTT
CASSLVEGGLQYF
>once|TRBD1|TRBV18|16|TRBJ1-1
TGTGCCAGCTCACTTCGACCTGGACAGGGTGCGTCTGAAGCTTTCTTT
CASSLRPGQGASEAFF
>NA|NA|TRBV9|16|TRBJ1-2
TGTGCCAGCAGCGTAGGTTCGGACAGCCTCATCTATGGCTACACCTTC
CASSVGSDSLIYGYTF
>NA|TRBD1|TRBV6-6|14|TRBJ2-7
TGTGCCACAAAAAGCGGACAGGGGTCCCACGAGCAGTACTTC
CATKSGQGSHEQYF